The sequence of this TCR beta chain was determined in a study of cytomegalovirus exposure and HLA in healthy donors. Whole-study context: Genotyping showed around 80% of fewer than 500 donors falling in the Caucasian-associated ancestry cluster. Notes on the study in general: Across all donors, roughly uniform sequencing depth was an assumption of the presence/absence analyses.

As to this clone: Its specificity is not known.

60 Vbeta and 13 Jbeta primers were used in PCR. As processed by the authors: An analysis performed later counted 72 million or so unique TCR beta chains (around 10 million of them shared). This table comes from immunoSEQ multiplex PCR, and its TCRdb copy is limited to in-frame clones, with some not included. D and trimming come from the DNA, and the V and J calls and clone size come from that table. Found here are around 130,000 clones, nearly 85% of them singletons; the top ten hold 1.2%. V lost 4 bases, J lost 0 bases, and 16 bases lay in between. Germline CDR1 SGHKS, CDR2 YYEKEE (reference sequence). The CDR3 length is 17 residues.

What was sequenced was PBMCs. The TCR sequence derives from a boy aged 10-17 years in good health and CMV-seronegative. The chain joins TRBV5-5 to TRBJ1-4; a possible D gene is TRBD1 (5 bases). The DNA of the CDR3 is TGTGCCAGCAGCCAAGGACACTTAACTGCAACTAATGAAAAACTGTTTTTT. This codes for CASSQGHLTATNEKLFF.